This T cell receptor beta chain was sequenced for a study of blood T cell repertoires in COVID-19. Patients in Seattle were enrolled during active infection, then followed longitudinally. The ends were cut back, 6 bases at V and 3 bases at J, with 11 bases in the middle. The germline V gene encodes CDR1 MNHEY and CDR2 SVGAGI. The CDR3 spans 13 residues. TCRdb keeps only in-frame clones here, not all; method: immunoSEQ multiplex PCR. The sample contains about 95,000 clones, around 90% of which appear only once. The chain joins TRBV6-5 to TRBJ1-1; D is unclear. Sequencing input: peripheral blood. This clonotype was sampled from a man aged 55 to 70 with COVID-19, enrolled during active disease. In DNA, the CDR3 is TGTGCCAGCAGCCGAGACATCTACACTGAAGCTTTCTTT. It is translated as CASSRDIYTEAFF.